Here is one TCR beta chain with its context. This entry belongs to a study of blood T cell repertoires in COVID-19. Study as a whole: From the United States, Italy and Spain came samples of acute and convalescent COVID-19. PBMCs, B-cell-depleted T cells, or T cells were the source of the cDNA or gDNA that made up the material.

As processed by the authors: Amplification of reference gene primers was used by the study to estimate nucleated cell counts. Libraries were prepared by immunoSEQ multiplex PCR; TCRdb keeps only in-frame clonotypes and omits some of them. V, J and clone size are taken as reported in that table, and D and trimming were inferred from the DNA itself. The sample contains some 74,000 clones, approximately 85% of which appear only once. Germline CDR1 MDHEN, CDR2 SYDVKM. CDR3 length equals 12 residues. V was cut by 5 bases and J by 3 bases, with 8 bases left in between. The sequence was obtained from a man aged 45-65 years with acute or convalescent COVID-19. Sequences were obtained from peripheral blood. The chain employs TRBV28 and TRBJ2-7; D is unclear. The CDR3 loop reads CASSERLYEQYF. In nucleotides, the CDR3 is TGTGCCAGCAGTGAGCGTCTCTACGAGCAGTACTTC. The complete variable domain, with remaining parts taken from reference TRBV28 and TRBJ2-7, reads DVKVTQSSRYLVKRTGEKVFLECVQDMDHENMFWYRQDPGLGLRLIYFSYDVKMKEKGDIPEGYSVSREKKERFSLILESASTNQTSMYLCASSERLYEQYFGPGTRLTVT.